This TCR beta chain was profiled in a study of immune evolution from preneoplasia to lung adenocarcinoma. Findings and limits, study-wide: Normal lung had the highest top T cell clone frequencies. Clonality was highest in normal lung, lower in later-stage lesions apparently.

In regard to this clone: Its antigen is still unknown.

Sequencing used immunoSEQ multiplex PCR; TCRdb keeps in-frame clones, though not all of them. The sample contains approximately 4,000 clones, more than 65% of which appear only once. Resections took place in Japan or China from about 2013 to 2017. Two lung cancer pathologists independently confirmed each histologic diagnosis. This receptor was taken from a person between 65 and 79 years old with lung adenocarcinoma. The source material was FFPE adjacent normal lung tissue.

CDR3 amino acids: CASSVRGQGPHQDGELFF. The DNA for the CDR3 is TGCGCCAGCAGTGTAAGGGGGCAGGGCCCCCACCAAGACGGGGAGCTGTTTTTT. The chain is built from TRBV10-1 and TRBJ2-2; 7 bases map to TRBD1. Germline values: CDR1 WNHNN, CDR2 SYGVQD (reference sequence). The V and J ends lost 4 bases and 7 bases, in that order; junction bases with no gene match: 18. The CDR3 sequence is 18 residues long.